Listed below are T cell receptor beta chains from one sample, sequenced in a study of blood T cell repertoires in COVID-19. TCRdb's table, derived via immunoSEQ multiplex PCR, lists solely in-frame clones and lacks some. In the table there are around 200,000 clones, approximately 80% of which are singletons. The sequenced sample was peripheral blood. These receptors all stem from a woman over 75 with acute or convalescent COVID-19. Both conserved end residues are part of each CDR3. The order of the fields is D gene, V gene, clone size, J gene, CDR3 DNA, CDR3 protein. D genes are given only for firm matches. Expanded clones get a size class; other rows say once, few or many, or leave the size out.

TRBD2	TRBV2	.	TRBJ2-7	TGTGCCAGCATCGAAAGGGGGACTAGCTCCTACGAGCAGTACTTC	CASIERGTSSYEQYF
.	TRBV12-5	once	TRBJ2-4	TGTGCTAGTGGAACAGACAGGGAGGTCAAAAACATTCAGTACTTC	CASGTDREVKNIQYF
TRBD1	TRBV10-3	.	TRBJ2-7	TGTGCCATCAGCGGTGGACAGGGGGTTAGCTACGAGCAGTACTTC	CAISGGQGVSYEQYF
.	TRBV24-1	few	TRBJ2-5	TGTGCCACCGGGGGGGCGAGTGACGAAGAGACCCAGTACTTC	CATGGASDEETQYF
.	TRBV5-1	.	TRBJ1-3	TGCGCCAGCAGCTTCTCCCCACAGCCGGGAAACACCATATATTTT	CASSFSPQPGNTIYF
.	TRBV28	.	TRBJ1-2	TGTGCCAGCAGTCCCCCTGTTATAATTGGCTACACCTTC	CASSPPVIIGYTF
TRBD1	TRBV28	.	TRBJ2-7	TGTGCCAGCAGTTTGCAGGGGGCCTACTACGAGCAGTACTTC	CASSLQGAYYEQYF
.	TRBV19	.	TRBJ1-2	TGTGCCAGTAGTATACAGGGCGCAACTAACTATGGCTACACCTTC	CASSIQGATNYGYTF
.	TRBV19	.	TRBJ1-1	TGTGCCAGTAGTGAACAGATATTGAACACTGAAGCTTTCTTT	CASSEQILNTEAFF
.	TRBV5-1	.	TRBJ1-6	TGCGCCAGCAGGTGGGGAGGGGACCTCAATTCACCCCTCCACTTT	CASRWGGDLNSPLHF
TRBD1	TRBV7-9	.	TRBJ2-1	TGTGCCAGCAGCACACACAGGGGCTCGGTGCTCTACAATGAGCAGTTCTTC	CASSTHRGSVLYNEQFF
.	TRBV18	.	TRBJ2-3	TGTGCCAGCTCACCACCCCTAGCCGCAGATACGCAGTATTTT	CASSPPLAADTQYF
TRBD2	TRBV19	.	TRBJ2-7	TGTGCCAGTAGTCGGACTAGCTACTACGAGCAGTACTTC	CASSRTSYYEQYF
.	TRBV28	.	TRBJ1-1	TGTGCCGCCCAAATCGGGGGGGCGGCTGAAGCTTTCTTT	CAAQIGGAAEAFF
.	TRBV2	.	TRBJ2-7	TGTGCCAGCAGCGACTTTAGATACGAGCAGTACTTC	CASSDFRYEQYF
TRBD2	TRBV7-2	.	TRBJ2-5	TGTGCCAGCAGCCATGGGACTAGCTGGGAGACCCAGTACTTC	CASSHGTSWETQYF
TRBD2	TRBV18	.	TRBJ2-3	TGTGCCAGCTCACCATTTGCAGCGGGGTCTACAGATACGCAGTATTTT	CASSPFAAGSTDTQYF
.	TRBV2	.	TRBJ1-1	TGTGCCAGCACTACTATCAGGGGATACACTGAAGCTTTCTTT	CASTTIRGYTEAFF
TRBD1	TRBV30	.	TRBJ1-5	TGTGCCTGGAGCCCGGGGACAGGGGTACGGGGCAATCAGCCCCAGCATTTT	CAWSPGTGVRGNQPQHF
TRBD1	TRBV12-5	.	TRBJ1-3	TGTGCTAGTGCCCCGGGACAGCCTCTCTCTGGAAACACCATATATTTT	CASAPGQPLSGNTIYF
TRBD2	TRBV7-3	once	TRBJ2-1	TGTGCCAGCAGCCCGGGACTAGCGGGACATGAGCAGTTCTTC	CASSPGLAGHEQFF
TRBD1	TRBV9	.	TRBJ1-3	TGTGCCAGCAGCGAGAGGGACAGGGGGCTAAACACCATATATTTT	CASSERDRGLNTIYF
.	TRBV7-9	.	TRBJ1-2	TGTGCCAGCAGCTTAACGTCCCAAGAGAGCGGCTACACCTTC	CASSLTSQESGYTF
TRBD1	TRBV27	.	TRBJ1-5	TGTGCCAGCAGTGGGACAGATAGCAATCAGCCCCAGCATTTT	CASSGTDSNQPQHF
.	TRBV19	.	TRBJ1-5	TGTGCCACCTCGGGAGGCGTAGTTAGCAATCAGCCCCAGCATTTT	CATSGGVVSNQPQHF
TRBD2	TRBV6-6	.	TRBJ2-1	TGTGCCAGCAGTCCCTTCTCGGGACTAGCCTCCTACAATGAGCAGTTCTTC	CASSPFSGLASYNEQFF
.	TRBV5-1	.	TRBJ2-7	TGCGCCAGCAGCTTGGTTGGGACAAACAACGCCTACGAGCAGTACTTC	CASSLVGTNNAYEQYF
.	TRBV28	.	TRBJ1-2	TGTGCCAGCACCCTGCGGGGGGATTCAAATGGCTACACCTTC	CASTLRGDSNGYTF
.	TRBV6-2/TRBV6-3	.	TRBJ1-6	TGTGCCAGCAGTTACCCCGAAGGAGTTTCACCCCTCCACTTT	CASSYPEGVSPLHF
.	TRBV24-1	.	TRBJ2-2	TGTGCCACCAGTGACTCAGGGTACACCGGGGAGCTGTTTTTT	CATSDSGYTGELFF
TRBD1	TRBV9	.	TRBJ1-2	TGTGCCAGCAGCGTAGACGACAGGGCCGCTAACTATGGCTACACCTTC	CASSVDDRAANYGYTF
TRBD2	TRBV27	.	TRBJ2-7	TGTGCCAGCAGCATGAGTGGGACCGGAATAGCGGGAGTGGGAGCCTACGAGCAGTACTTC	CASSMSGTGIAGVGAYEQYF
.	TRBV6-6	.	TRBJ1-2	TGTGCCGGACAATCCAGGGCTGATGGCTACACCTTC	CAGQSRADGYTF
.	TRBV25-1	.	TRBJ1-1	TGTGCCAGCAGTTCCTCTAGACAGGTTATCGGGGAAGCTTTCTTT	CASSSSRQVIGEAFF
.	TRBV3-1/TRBV3-2	few	TRBJ1-2	TGTGCCAGCAGCCAAGACCTGTATGGCTACACCTTC	CASSQDLYGYTF
.	TRBV29-1	.	TRBJ1-2	TGCAGCGTTGAAGTGGGGAGCCCTATGGGGTATGGCTACACCTTC	CSVEVGSPMGYGYTF
TRBD2	TRBV11-3	few	TRBJ2-7	TGTGCCAGCAGCTTTTCCCCGACTAGCGGGGGACTCTCCTACGAGCAGTACTTC	CASSFSPTSGGLSYEQYF
TRBD1	TRBV4-1	.	TRBJ2-7	TGCGCCAGCAGCCAAGGGGACAGCCTTAGCTCCTACGAGCAGTACTTC	CASSQGDSLSSYEQYF
.	TRBV6-5	.	TRBJ2-7	TGTGCCAGCAGGGCCCTAGCAAGCCCCTACGAGCAGTACTTC	CASRALASPYEQYF
TRBD1	TRBV19	.	TRBJ1-3	TGTGCCAGTAGTCAAATTGACAGGGCTGGAAACACCATATATTTT	CASSQIDRAGNTIYF
TRBD1	TRBV4-1	.	TRBJ2-7	TGCGCCAGCAGCCAAGCCGGACAGGGGCCGGGCGAGCAGTACTTC	CASSQAGQGPGEQYF
.	TRBV6-6	.	TRBJ1-6	TGTGCCAGCAGTCAAAGCAGGGGTCACGGTGGGAATTCACCCCTCCACTTT	CASSQSRGHGGNSPLHF
TRBD2	TRBV2	.	TRBJ2-7	TGTGCCAGCAGTGAAGCCCCTCCCGGGACTAGCGCACCCTACGAGCAGTACTTC	CASSEAPPGTSAPYEQYF
.	TRBV10-2	.	TRBJ1-1	TGCGCCAGCAGTATAAACACTGAAGCTTTCTTT	CASSINTEAFF
TRBD2	TRBV15	.	TRBJ2-1	TGTGCCACCAGCAGAGGTAGACTAGCGAATGAGCAGTTCTTC	CATSRGRLANEQFF
TRBD1	TRBV19	.	TRBJ2-1	TGTGCCAGTATAGGCGTGGGGGACAGGGTCTACAATGAGCAGTTCTTC	CASIGVGDRVYNEQFF
.	TRBV10-2	.	TRBJ2-5	TGCGCCAGCAGTGACCCCGGAGCGGAACCCCTCCAAGAGACCCAGTACTTC	CASSDPGAEPLQETQYF
TRBD1	TRBV6-2/TRBV6-3	.	TRBJ1-1	TGTGCCAGCAGTTACTCGACAGGGACGACTTTCTTT	CASSYSTGTTFF
TRBD2	TRBV28	.	TRBJ2-3	TGTGCCAGCAGTTTATACCGCAGTACTGAGGTAGCGGGGGGCGGTCCCCCCAGTTTCGATACGCAGTATTTT	CASSLYRSTEVAGGGPPSFDTQYF
TRBD1	TRBV27	few	TRBJ2-7	TGTGCCAGCACGGGACAGGGAGTAGGCGAGCAGTACTTC	CASTGQGVGEQYF
.	TRBV6-2/TRBV6-3	.	TRBJ1-5	TGTGCCAGCAGTTACCAATTGGACACTCCGCCCCAGCATTTT	CASSYQLDTPPQHF
TRBD1	TRBV6-4	.	TRBJ2-7	TGTGCCAGCAGTCCCGGGACAGGGGGCCCCTACGAGCAGTACTTC	CASSPGTGGPYEQYF
TRBD1	TRBV5-6	.	TRBJ1-4	TGTGCCAGCAGCAGGACAGGGGCGGCAGGCGAAAAACTGTTTTTT	CASSRTGAAGEKLFF
.	TRBV2	.	TRBJ2-5	TGTGCCGGAGGCCCGGCGCGAGAGACCCAGTACTTC	CAGGPARETQYF
TRBD1	TRBV11-2	.	TRBJ2-7	TGTGCCAGCAGCTACGGACAGGAGACCTACGAGCAGTACTTC	CASSYGQETYEQYF
.	TRBV18	.	TRBJ1-1	TGTGCCAGCTCACCATCGGACACGGTGAACACTGAAGCTTTCTTT	CASSPSDTVNTEAFF
TRBD2	TRBV5-1	few	TRBJ2-2	TGCGCCAGCAGCTTTCGACTAGCGGGGGACACCGGGGAGCTGTTTTTT	CASSFRLAGDTGELFF
.	TRBV18	.	TRBJ2-1	TGTGCCAGCTCACCAACCAGCGAGGGCAATGAGCAGTTCTTC	CASSPTSEGNEQFF
TRBD1	TRBV6-5	once	TRBJ1-2	TGTGCCAGCACGCAACAGGGGGCAGTCTATGGCTACACCTTC	CASTQQGAVYGYTF